This T cell receptor (beta chain) was identified in a study of cytomegalovirus exposure and HLA in healthy donors. Between the trimmed V and J ends, which lost 5 bases and 12 bases, there was a span of 17 bases. CDR1 and CDR2 (germline): SEHNR, FQNEAQ (reference sequence). CDR3 length equals 14 residues. 13 Jbeta primers and 60 Vbeta primers were used for the PCR. Method: immunoSEQ multiplex PCR; TCRdb's copy keeps in-frame clones and lacks some. This listing includes about 90,000 clones. This clonotype was sampled from a woman aged 25 to 39 in good health and CMV-seronegative. The chain employs TRBV7-9 and TRBJ1-6, with D uncertain. The specimen sequenced was PBMCs. The CDR3 nucleotides read TGTGCCAGCAGCCCCGAGTCAGGCCTGGGACCCCTCCACTTT. It is translated as CASSPESGLGPLHF. The whole variable domain, filled in from reference TRBV7-9 and TRBJ1-6, reads DTGVSQNPRHKITKRGQNVTFRCDPISEHNRLYWYRQTLGQGPEFLTYFQNEAQLEKSRLLSDRFSAERPKGSFSTLEIQRTEQGDSAMYLCASSPESGLGPLHFGNGTRLTVT.